A selection of T cell receptor beta chains follows, all from one sample in a study of blood T cells in healthy people across ages. TCRdb analysed the 5' RACE reads with MiXCR anew, one entry per CDR3 protein. The repertoire consists of about 290,000 distinct CDR3 sequences, with around 30% occurring once and the leading ten covering roughly 28%. Input material: blood. Every receptor here comes from a woman in her sixties or seventies in good health. The CDR3 runs from the conserved cysteine through the conserved F or W. A D gene is named only where the DNA matches it firmly. Clone size is not always given. Where it is, it says once, few, many or a class for expanded clones.

j_gene | v_gene | abundance | d_gene | CDR3nt | CDR3aa
TRBJ2-7 | TRBV3-1 | NA | NA | TGTGCCAGCAGCGCAAGCTGGCATGGGTCCTACGAGCAGTACTTC | CASSASWHGSYEQYF
TRBJ2-5 | TRBV20-1 | once | NA | TGCAGTGCTAGGGACTACACGCAAGAGACCCAGTACTTC | CSARDYTQETQYF
TRBJ1-2 | TRBV29-1 | few | TRBD1 | TGCAGCGCTCAACAGGGGGGTCCTGATGGCTACACCTTC | CSAQQGGPDGYTF
TRBJ2-5 | TRBV28 | NA | NA | TGTGCCAGCAGCACAACTCGGCTGGGGCTCGAGACCCAGTACTTC | CASSTTRLGLETQYF
TRBJ1-1 | TRBV20-1 | NA | NA | TGCAGTCCCCTCCCGGGGAACACTGAAGCTTTCTTT | CSPLPGNTEAFF
TRBJ2-7 | TRBV11-2 | NA | TRBD1 | TGTGCCAGCAGCTTATGGGGGACAGGGGGCGAGCAGTACTTC | CASSLWGTGGEQYF
TRBJ1-2 | TRBV29-1 | NA | NA | TGCAGCTATCAGAGTGGCTATGGCTACACCTTC | CSYQSGYGYTF
TRBJ2-3 | TRBV4-1 | NA | NA | TGCGCCAGCAGCCAAGCGAGGGAGGGCACAGATACGCAGTATTTT | CASSQAREGTDTQYF
TRBJ2-1 | TRBV4-3 | NA | TRBD2 | TGCGCCAGCGCCGCGGCACTAGCGGGGTGGAGCTCCTACAATGAGCAGTTCTTC | CASAAALAGWSSYNEQFF
TRBJ2-3 | TRBV20-1 | NA | TRBD2 | TGCAGTGCTAGGACGGGACTAGTCGCAGATACGCAGTATTTT | CSARTGLVADTQYF
TRBJ1-2 | TRBV20-1 | few | NA | TGCAGTGCTAGTGAGAGGACCTATGGCTACACCTTC | CSASERTYGYTF
TRBJ1-3 | TRBV18 | NA | NA | TGTGCCAGCAGGAGGATCTCTGGAAACACCATATATTTT | CASRRISGNTIYF
TRBJ2-3 | TRBV6-2/TRBV6-3 | few | TRBD2 | TGTGCCAGCAGTTTGACGGGAGGATTGGCAGATACGCAGTATTTT | CASSLTGGLADTQYF
TRBJ2-7 | TRBV4-2 | few | TRBD2 | TGTGCCAGCAGTCCGTTAGCGGGAGGGCCCGACGAGCAGTACTTC | CASSPLAGGPDEQYF
TRBJ2-5 | TRBV5-1 | few | NA | TGCGCCAGCAGCACTACCGTTGGGAGCAGGGGCGGGCCCCAAGAGACCCAGTACTTC | CASSTTVGSRGGPQETQYF
TRBJ1-2 | TRBV29-1 | once | TRBD1 | TGCAGCGTTGGAGTACAGGGGGCCAGCTATGGCTACACCTTC | CSVGVQGASYGYTF
TRBJ2-1 | TRBV5-1 | few | NA | TGCGCCAGCAGCTTGGATGTAGCGAACAATGAGCAGTTCTTC | CASSLDVANNEQFF
TRBJ1-6 | TRBV7-2 | once | NA | TGTGCCAGCAGTCCGGACAGCGAAGGTTCACCCCTCCACTTT | CASSPDSEGSPLHF
TRBJ2-5 | TRBV11-2 | NA | NA | TGTGCCAGCAGCCAAGCTCCCAAAGAGACCCAGTACTTC | CASSQAPKETQYF
TRBJ2-5 | TRBV10-3 | many | NA | TGTGCCATCAGTGGGGGAGTCGGAGAGACCCAGTACTTC | CAISGGVGETQYF
TRBJ2-2 | TRBV29-1 | NA | NA | TGCAGCGCCCTTGGGGACGGGGAGCTGTTTTTT | CSALGDGELFF
TRBJ2-2 | TRBV28 | few | NA | TGTGCCAGCAGTTTGCCCCCTGGCGGGGACACCGGGGAGCTGTTTTTT | CASSLPPGGDTGELFF
TRBJ2-7 | TRBV6-1 | few | NA | TGTGCCAGCAACCTCTGGACCGTCTACGAGCAGTACTTC | CASNLWTVYEQYF
TRBJ1-1 | TRBV11-2 | NA | NA | TGTGCCAGCAGCTTAGAAGTTTGGACACCTAAGAACACTGAAGCTTTCTTT | CASSLEVWTPKNTEAFF
TRBJ2-5 | TRBV5-1 | NA | NA | TGCGCCAGCAGCTTGGCAGTCGGAACCTACAATGAGCAGTCCTTC | CASSLAVGTYNEQSF
TRBJ2-1 | TRBV20-1 | NA | TRBD2 | TGCAGTGCTCTGCGACTAGCGGGAGCTACCCCTCCGGGGAATGAGCAGTTCTTC | CSALRLAGATPPGNEQFF
TRBJ2-4 | TRBV5-1 | NA | TRBD1 | TGCGCCAGCAGCTTGGTCGATAGGACAGGGGGCGCAAACATTCAGTACTTC | CASSLVDRTGGANIQYF
TRBJ2-5 | TRBV20-1 | NA | NA | TGCAGTGCACCAGCTCTTCCAGAGGAGACCCAGTACTTC | CSAPALPEETQYF
TRBJ1-1 | TRBV29-1 | many | NA | TGCAGCGTGTTCCACAATAATAAGAACACTGAAGCTTTCTTT | CSVFHNNKNTEAFF
TRBJ2-5 | TRBV29-1 | many | TRBD1 | TGCAGCGTCCTGACAGGGGGAGAGACCCAGTACTTC | CSVLTGGETQYF
TRBJ1-5 | TRBV15 | NA | NA | TGTGCCACCAGCAGAGCAATCCGGGGTGGAACAAGCAATCAGCCCCAGCATTTT | CATSRAIRGGTSNQPQHF
TRBJ2-5 | TRBV4-3 | many | NA | TGCGCCAGCAGCCAAGGCAGACAAGAGACCCAGTACTTC | CASSQGRQETQYF
TRBJ2-7 | TRBV5-4 | NA | NA | TGTGCCAGCAGCTTGGAAACAGGGTTGGAGCAGTACTTC | CASSLETGLEQYF
TRBJ2-7 | TRBV4-1 | NA | NA | TGCGCCAGCAGCCAGCCTAACAGACTCTACGAGCAGTACTTC | CASSQPNRLYEQYF
TRBJ2-7 | TRBV7-9 | few | TRBD2 | TGTGCCAGCAGCTTGGGACTAGCCTACGAGCAGTACTTC | CASSLGLAYEQYF
TRBJ1-4 | TRBV3-1 | NA | NA | TGTGCCAGCAGCCAGCGAGGTTTGGGGACTAATGAAAAACTGTTTTTT | CASSQRGLGTNEKLFF
TRBJ2-7 | TRBV9 | NA | NA | TGTGCCAGCAGCGTACAGGTGGGTGCTCGCGAGCAGTACTTC | CASSVQVGAREQYF
TRBJ2-3 | TRBV5-1 | few | TRBD2 | TGCGCCAGCAGCTTCGGCGGGAGTGATGGTACGCAGTATTTT | CASSFGGSDGTQYF
TRBJ1-2 | TRBV27 | NA | NA | TGTGCCAGCAGTTTATACGGGGAATCGGGTGGCTACACCTTC | CASSLYGESGGYTF
TRBJ1-2 | TRBV2 | many | NA | TGTGCCAGCTCTGGGGCCATCGACTATGGCTACACCTTC | CASSGAIDYGYTF
TRBJ2-7 | TRBV20-1 | NA | TRBD2 | TGCAGTGCTAGAGATCCGGGCGGGAGCGACGAGCAGTACTTC | CSARDPGGSDEQYF
TRBJ2-7 | TRBV28 | NA | TRBD1 | TGTGCCAGCCGACAGGGGGGGTCCTACGAGCAGTACTTC | CASRQGGSYEQYF
TRBJ2-7 | TRBV4-2 | few | TRBD2 | TGTGCCAGCAGCCTCAGAGGGGGTCGGGGACTAGCGAACGACGAGCAGTACTTC | CASSLRGGRGLANDEQYF
TRBJ2-2 | TRBV12-3/TRBV12-4 | NA | TRBD2 | TGTGCCAGCAGGCCCGGGGGGACGAACACCGGGGAGCTGTTTTTT | CASRPGGTNTGELFF
TRBJ2-1 | TRBV7-3 | NA | TRBD2 | TGTGCCAGCGGCTTAGAAGCGGGACTAGCGGGAGATGAGCAGTTCTTC | CASGLEAGLAGDEQFF
TRBJ1-1 | TRBV4-1 | few | NA | TGCGCCAGCAGCCAAGAAGATGGGGGGACTGCTGAAGCTTTCTTT | CASSQEDGGTAEAFF
TRBJ2-4 | TRBV20-1 | NA | NA | TGCAGTGCTAGAACTCGCAACGGGCTAGCCAAAAACATTCAGTACTTC | CSARTRNGLAKNIQYF
TRBJ1-1 | TRBV29-1 | few | NA | TGCAGCGCGATAAGACAGGCGACTGAAGCTTTCTTT | CSAIRQATEAFF
TRBJ2-5 | TRBV27 | NA | TRBD1 | TGTGCCAGCAGTCTGGGGACAGGTCTCCGAGAGACCCAGTACTTC | CASSLGTGLRETQYF
TRBJ2-7 | TRBV20-1 | many | NA | TGCAGTGCTATCGGGACTCCGAGCTCCTACGAGCAGTACTTC | CSAIGTPSSYEQYF
TRBJ2-6 | TRBV6-1 | NA | NA | TGTGCCGGAAGTGTTACGTGGGGCTCTGGGGCCAACGTCCTGACTTTC | CAGSVTWGSGANVLTF
TRBJ1-5 | TRBV4-3 | many | NA | TGCGCCAGCAGCCCTTCCTATAGCAATCAGCCCCAGCATTTT | CASSPSYSNQPQHF
TRBJ2-3 | TRBV29-1 | NA | NA | TGCAGCCCCCAAGGGCCCACCCGGGTAGATACGCAGTATTTT | CSPQGPTRVDTQYF
TRBJ2-4 | TRBV20-1 | many | NA | TGCAGTGCTAGGTTAATGGGGCCCGACAAAAACATTCAGTACTTC | CSARLMGPDKNIQYF
TRBJ2-2 | TRBV4-3 | few | TRBD1 | TGCGCCAGCAGCTATCCGGGACAGGGGGCCGGGGAGCTGCTTTTT | CASSYPGQGAGELLF
TRBJ2-1 | TRBV18 | NA | NA | TGTGCCAGCTCACGAACCCCGCCGGGGTCCTACAATGAGCAGTTCTTC | CASSRTPPGSYNEQFF
TRBJ1-2 | TRBV5-1 | few | NA | TGCGCCAGCAGCTTGGCCAGTCTGCCCTATGGCTACACCTTC | CASSLASLPYGYTF